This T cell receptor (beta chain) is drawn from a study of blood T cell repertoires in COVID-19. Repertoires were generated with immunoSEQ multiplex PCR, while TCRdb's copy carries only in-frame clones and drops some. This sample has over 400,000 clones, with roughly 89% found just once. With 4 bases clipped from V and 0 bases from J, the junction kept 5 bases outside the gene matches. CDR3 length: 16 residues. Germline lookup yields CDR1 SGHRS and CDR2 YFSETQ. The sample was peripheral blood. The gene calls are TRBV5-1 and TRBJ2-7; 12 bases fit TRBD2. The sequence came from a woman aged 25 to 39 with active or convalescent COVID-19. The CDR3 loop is CASSTWTSGVSYEQYF. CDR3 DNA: TGCGCCAGCAGCACGTGGACTAGCGGGGTCTCCTACGAGCAGTACTTC.